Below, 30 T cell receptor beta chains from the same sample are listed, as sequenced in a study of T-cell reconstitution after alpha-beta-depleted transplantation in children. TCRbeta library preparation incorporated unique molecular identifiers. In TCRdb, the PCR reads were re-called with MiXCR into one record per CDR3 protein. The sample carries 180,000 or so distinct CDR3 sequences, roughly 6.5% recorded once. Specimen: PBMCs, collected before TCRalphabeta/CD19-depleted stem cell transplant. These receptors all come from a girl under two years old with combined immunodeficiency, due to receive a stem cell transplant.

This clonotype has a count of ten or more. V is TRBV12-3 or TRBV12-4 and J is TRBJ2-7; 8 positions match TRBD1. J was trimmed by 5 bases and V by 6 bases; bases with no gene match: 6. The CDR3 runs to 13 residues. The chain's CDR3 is CASRWTGWHEQYF. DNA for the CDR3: TGTGCCAGCAGATGGACAGGGTGGCACGAGCAGTACTTC.

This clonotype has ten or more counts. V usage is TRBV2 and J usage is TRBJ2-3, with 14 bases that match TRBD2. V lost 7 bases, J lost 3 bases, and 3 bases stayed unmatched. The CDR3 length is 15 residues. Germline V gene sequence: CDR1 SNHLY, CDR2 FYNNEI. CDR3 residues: CASKGTSGSTDTQYF. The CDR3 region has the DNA TGTGCCAGCAAGGGGACTAGCGGGAGTACAGATACGCAGTATTTT. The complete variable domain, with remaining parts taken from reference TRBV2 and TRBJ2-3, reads EPEVTQTPSHQVTQMGQEVILRCVPISNHLYFYWYRQILGQKVEFLVSFYNNEISEKSEIFDDQFSVERPDGSNFTLKIRSTKLEDSAMYFCASKGTSGSTDTQYFGPGTRLTVL.

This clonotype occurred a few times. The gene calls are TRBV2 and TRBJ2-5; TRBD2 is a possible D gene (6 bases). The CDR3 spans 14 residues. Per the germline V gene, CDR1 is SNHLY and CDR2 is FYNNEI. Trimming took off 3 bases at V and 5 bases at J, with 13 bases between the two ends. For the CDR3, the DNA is TGTGCCAGCAGTGAGCGGGGACGAGGGGAGACCCAGTACTTC. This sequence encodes CASSERGRGETQYF. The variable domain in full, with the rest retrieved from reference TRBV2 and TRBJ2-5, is EPEVTQTPSHQVTQMGQEVILRCVPISNHLYFYWYRQILGQKVEFLVSFYNNEISEKSEIFDDQFSVERPDGSNFTLKIRSTKLEDSAMYFCASSERGRGETQYFGPGTRLLVL.

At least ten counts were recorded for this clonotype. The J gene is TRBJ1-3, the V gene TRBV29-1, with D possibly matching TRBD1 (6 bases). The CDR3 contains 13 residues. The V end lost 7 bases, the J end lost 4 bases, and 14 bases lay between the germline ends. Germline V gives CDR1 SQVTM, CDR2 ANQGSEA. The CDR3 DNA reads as TGCAGCGCCCAAGCAGGGGACGGAAACACCATATATTTT. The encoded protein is CSAQAGDGNTIYF.

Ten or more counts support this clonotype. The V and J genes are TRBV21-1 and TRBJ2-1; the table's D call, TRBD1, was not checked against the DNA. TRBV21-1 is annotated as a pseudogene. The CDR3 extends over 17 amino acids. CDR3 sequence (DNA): TGTGCCAGCAGCAAGGCGGTGATGGGCGGCGGGGTCAATGAGCAGTTCTTC. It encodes CASSKAVMGGGVNEQFF.

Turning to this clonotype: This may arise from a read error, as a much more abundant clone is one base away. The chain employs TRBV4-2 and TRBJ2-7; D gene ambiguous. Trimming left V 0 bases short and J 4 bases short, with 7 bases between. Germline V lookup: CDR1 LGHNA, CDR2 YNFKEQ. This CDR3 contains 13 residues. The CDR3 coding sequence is TGTGCCAGCAGCCAAGAGTCCGTATACGAGCAGTACTTC. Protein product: CASSQESVYEQYF.

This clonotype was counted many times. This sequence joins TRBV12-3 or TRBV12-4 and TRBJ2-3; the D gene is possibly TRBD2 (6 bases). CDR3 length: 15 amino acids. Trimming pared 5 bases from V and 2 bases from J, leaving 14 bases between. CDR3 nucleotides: TGTGCCAGCAGTCGCCCCTGGGACTCCACAGATACGCAGTATTTT. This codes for CASSRPWDSTDTQYF.

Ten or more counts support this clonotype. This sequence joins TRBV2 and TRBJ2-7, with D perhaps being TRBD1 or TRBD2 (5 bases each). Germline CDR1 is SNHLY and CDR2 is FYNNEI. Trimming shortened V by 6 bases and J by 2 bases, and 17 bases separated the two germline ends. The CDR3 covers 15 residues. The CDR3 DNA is TGTGCCAGCAGGAATACCCGGGACCACCCCTACGAGCAGTACTTC. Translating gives CASRNTRDHPYEQYF. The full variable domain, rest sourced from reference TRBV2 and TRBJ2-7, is EPEVTQTPSHQVTQMGQEVILRCVPISNHLYFYWYRQILGQKVEFLVSFYNNEISEKSEIFDDQFSVERPDGSNFTLKIRSTKLEDSAMYFCASRNTRDHPYEQYFGPGTRLTVT.

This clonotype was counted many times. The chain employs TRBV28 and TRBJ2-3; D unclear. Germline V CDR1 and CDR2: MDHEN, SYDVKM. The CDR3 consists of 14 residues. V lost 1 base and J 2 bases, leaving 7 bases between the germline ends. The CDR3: CASSLSQITDTQYF. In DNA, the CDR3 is TGTGCCAGCAGTTTATCACAGATCACAGATACGCAGTATTTT.

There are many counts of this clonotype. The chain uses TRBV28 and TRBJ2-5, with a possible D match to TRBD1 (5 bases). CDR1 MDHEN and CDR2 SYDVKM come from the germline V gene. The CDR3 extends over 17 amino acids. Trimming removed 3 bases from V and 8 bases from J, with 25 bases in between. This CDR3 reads CASSFLVRTSDDQTQYF. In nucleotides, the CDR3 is TGTGCCAGCAGTTTTCTAGTTCGGACATCCGATGACCAAACCCAGTACTTC.

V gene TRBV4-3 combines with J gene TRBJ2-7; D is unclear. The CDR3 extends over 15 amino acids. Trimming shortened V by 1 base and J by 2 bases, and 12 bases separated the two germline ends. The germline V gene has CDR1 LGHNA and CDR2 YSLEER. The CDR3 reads CASSQAGGSTYEQYF. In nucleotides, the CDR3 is TGCGCCAGCAGCCAAGCTGGCGGCTCAACCTACGAGCAGTACTTC.

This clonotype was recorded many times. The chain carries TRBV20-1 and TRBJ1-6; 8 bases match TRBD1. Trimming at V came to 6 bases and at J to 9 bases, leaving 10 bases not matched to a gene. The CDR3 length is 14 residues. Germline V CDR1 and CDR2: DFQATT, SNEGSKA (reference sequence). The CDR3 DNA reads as TGCAGTGCCTTGGACAGGGCTCAGAGTTCACCCCTCCACTTT. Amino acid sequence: CSALDRAQSSPLHF.

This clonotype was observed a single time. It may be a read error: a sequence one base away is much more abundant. The CDR3 sequence: CATRKAVNTEAFF. CDR3 nucleotide sequence: TGTGCCACCAGGAAAGCAGTGAACACTGAAGCTTTCTTT. The chain carries TRBV28 and TRBJ1-1; no clear D gene. The CDR3 consists of 13 residues. The V gene's germline CDR1 is MDHEN and CDR2 SYDVKM. The ends were cut back, 10 bases at V and 0 bases at J, with 12 bases in the middle. Together with reference TRBV28 and TRBJ1-1, the CDR3 gives the full variable domain: DVKVTQSSRYLVKRTGEKVFLECVQDMDHENMFWYRQDPGLGLRLIYFSYDVKMKEKGDIPEGYSVSREKKERFSLILESASTNQTSMYLCATRKAVNTEAFFGQGTRLTVV.

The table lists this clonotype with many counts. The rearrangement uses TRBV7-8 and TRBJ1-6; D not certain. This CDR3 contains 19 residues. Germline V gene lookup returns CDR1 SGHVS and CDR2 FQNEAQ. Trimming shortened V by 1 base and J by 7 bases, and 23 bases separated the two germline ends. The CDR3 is CASSLVPATEIHSNSPLHF. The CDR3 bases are TGTGCCAGCAGCTTAGTGCCCGCGACCGAAATCCACAGCAATTCACCCCTCCACTTT.

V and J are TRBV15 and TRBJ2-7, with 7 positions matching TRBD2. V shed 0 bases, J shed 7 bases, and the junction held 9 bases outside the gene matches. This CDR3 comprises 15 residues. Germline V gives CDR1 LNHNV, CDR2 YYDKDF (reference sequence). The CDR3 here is CATSRDLAGVGEQYF. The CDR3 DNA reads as TGTGCCACCAGCAGAGATCTGGCGGGAGTCGGTGAGCAGTACTTC. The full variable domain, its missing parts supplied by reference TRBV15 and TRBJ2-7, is DAMVIQNPRYQVTQFGKPVTLSCSQTLNHNVMYWYQQKSSQAPKLLFHYYDKDFNNEADTPDNFQSRRPNTSFCFLDIRSPGLGDTAMYLCATSRDLAGVGEQYFGPGTRLTVT.

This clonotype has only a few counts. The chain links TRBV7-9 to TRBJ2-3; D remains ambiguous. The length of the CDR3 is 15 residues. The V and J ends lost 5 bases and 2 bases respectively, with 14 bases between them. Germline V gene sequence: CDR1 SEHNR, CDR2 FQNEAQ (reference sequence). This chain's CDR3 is CASSLRRVFTDTQYF. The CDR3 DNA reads TGTGCCAGCAGCCTTCGTCGAGTGTTCACAGATACGCAGTATTTT.

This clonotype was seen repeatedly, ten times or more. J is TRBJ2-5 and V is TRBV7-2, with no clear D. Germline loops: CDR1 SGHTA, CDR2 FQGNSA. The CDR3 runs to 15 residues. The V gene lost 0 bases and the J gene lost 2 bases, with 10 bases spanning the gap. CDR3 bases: TGTGCCAGCAGCTTAGCTGGGATGTCTCAAGAGACCCAGTACTTC. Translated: CASSLAGMSQETQYF.

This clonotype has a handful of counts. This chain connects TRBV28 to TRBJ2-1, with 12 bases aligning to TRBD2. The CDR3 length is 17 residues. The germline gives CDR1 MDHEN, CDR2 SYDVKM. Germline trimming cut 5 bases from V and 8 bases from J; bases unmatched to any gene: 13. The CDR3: CASSQNGLAGRAYEQFF. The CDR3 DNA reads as TGTGCCAGCAGTCAAAACGGACTAGCGGGGAGAGCCTATGAGCAGTTCTTC.

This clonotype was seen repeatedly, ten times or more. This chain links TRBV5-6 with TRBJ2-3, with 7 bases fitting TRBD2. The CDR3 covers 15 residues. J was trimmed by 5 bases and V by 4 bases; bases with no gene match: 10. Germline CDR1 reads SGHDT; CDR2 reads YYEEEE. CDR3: CASSPTLAAEDTQYF. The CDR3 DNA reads TGTGCCAGCAGCCCTACCCTAGCGGCCGAAGATACGCAGTATTTT. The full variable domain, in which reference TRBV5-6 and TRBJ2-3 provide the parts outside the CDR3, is DAGVTQSPTHLIKTRGQQVTLRCSPKSGHDTVSWYQQALGQGPQFIFQYYEEEERQRGNFPDRFSGHQFPNYSSELNVNALLLGDSALYLCASSPTLAAEDTQYFGPGTRLTVL.

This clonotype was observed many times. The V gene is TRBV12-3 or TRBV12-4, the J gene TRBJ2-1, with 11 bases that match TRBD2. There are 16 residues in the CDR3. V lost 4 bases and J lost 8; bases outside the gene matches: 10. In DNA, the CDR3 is TGTGCCAGCAGTTCGCCTACTAGCGGGAGTTGGGATGAGCAGTTCTTC. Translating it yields CASSSPTSGSWDEQFF.

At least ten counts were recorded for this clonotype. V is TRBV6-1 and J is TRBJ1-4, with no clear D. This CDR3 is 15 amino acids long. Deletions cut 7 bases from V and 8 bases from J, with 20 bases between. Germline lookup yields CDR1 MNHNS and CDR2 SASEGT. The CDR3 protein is CASIARLRGEEKLFF. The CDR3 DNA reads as TGTGCCAGCATCGCACGACTCCGCGGGGAGGAAAAACTGTTTTTT.

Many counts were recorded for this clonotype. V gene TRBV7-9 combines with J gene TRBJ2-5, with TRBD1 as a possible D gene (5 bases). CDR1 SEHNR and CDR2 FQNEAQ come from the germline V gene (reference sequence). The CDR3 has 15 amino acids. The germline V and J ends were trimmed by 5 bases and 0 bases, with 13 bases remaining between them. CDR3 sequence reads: CASSPHKGYQETQYF. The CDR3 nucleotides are TGTGCCAGCAGCCCCCATAAGGGGTACCAAGAGACCCAGTACTTC.

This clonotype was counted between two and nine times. The CDR3 DNA sequence: TGCAGTGCCATCGTAGCGGGAGGTCCCGGGGAGCTGTTTTTT. This encodes CSAIVAGGPGELFF. J is TRBJ2-2 and V is TRBV20-1; TRBD2 matches at 10 bases. CDR1 is DFQATT and CDR2 is SNEGSKA in the germline V gene (reference sequence). CDR3 length: 14 residues. V was pared by 6 bases and J by 6 bases, with 7 bases of the junction left unmatched.

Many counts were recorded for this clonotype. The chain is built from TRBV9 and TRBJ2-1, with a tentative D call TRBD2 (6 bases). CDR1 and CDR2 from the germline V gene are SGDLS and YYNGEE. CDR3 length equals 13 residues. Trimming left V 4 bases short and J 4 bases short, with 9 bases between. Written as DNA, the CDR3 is TGTGCCAGCAGCACGGCGGGATACAATGAGCAGTTCTTC. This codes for CASSTAGYNEQFF.

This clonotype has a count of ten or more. The CDR3 sequence: CASRSPGPAGYEQYF. The CDR3 region has the DNA TGTGCCAGCAGGTCTCCCGGGCCAGCGGGCTACGAGCAGTACTTC. The chain combines TRBV5-5 with TRBJ2-7; D is possibly TRBD2 (6 bases). The germline V gene encodes CDR1 SGHKS and CDR2 YYEKEE (reference sequence). The V gene lost 5 bases and the J gene lost 3 bases, with 18 bases spanning the gap. The CDR3 length is 15 residues.

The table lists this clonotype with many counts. CDR3 residues: CSVWGWETEAFF. Here the CDR3 DNA reads TGCAGCGTCTGGGGTTGGGAGACTGAAGCTTTCTTT. This rearrangement joins TRBV29-1 to TRBJ1-1, with D unresolved. Germline CDR1 and CDR2: SQVTM and ANQGSEA. The CDR3 has 12 residues. V lost 6 bases, J lost 5 bases, and 13 bases lay in between.

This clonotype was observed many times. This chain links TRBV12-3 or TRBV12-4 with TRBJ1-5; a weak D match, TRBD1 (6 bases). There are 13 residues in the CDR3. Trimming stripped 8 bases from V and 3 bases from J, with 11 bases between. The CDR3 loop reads CASVQGYNQPQHF. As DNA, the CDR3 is TGTGCCAGCGTTCAGGGGTACAATCAGCCCCAGCATTTT.

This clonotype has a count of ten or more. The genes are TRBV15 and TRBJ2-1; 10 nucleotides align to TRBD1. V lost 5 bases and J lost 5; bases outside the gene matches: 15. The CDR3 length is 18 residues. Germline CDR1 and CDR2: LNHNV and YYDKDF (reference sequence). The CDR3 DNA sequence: TGTGCCACCAGCCCTTCTTTCCCAGGGGGGACAGGGGACAATGAGCAGTTCTTC. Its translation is CATSPSFPGGTGDNEQFF. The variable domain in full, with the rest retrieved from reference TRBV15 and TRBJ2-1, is DAMVIQNPRYQVTQFGKPVTLSCSQTLNHNVMYWYQQKSSQAPKLLFHYYDKDFNNEADTPDNFQSRRPNTSFCFLDIRSPGLGDTAMYLCATSPSFPGGTGDNEQFFGPGTRLTVL.

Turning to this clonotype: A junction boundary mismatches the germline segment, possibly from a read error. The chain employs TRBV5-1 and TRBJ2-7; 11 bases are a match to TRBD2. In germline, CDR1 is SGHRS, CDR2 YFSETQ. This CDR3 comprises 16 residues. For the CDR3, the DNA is TGCTCCAGCAGCTTAACGGGACTAGCGGCTTCCTACGAGCAGTACTTC. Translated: CSSSLTGLAASYEQYF.

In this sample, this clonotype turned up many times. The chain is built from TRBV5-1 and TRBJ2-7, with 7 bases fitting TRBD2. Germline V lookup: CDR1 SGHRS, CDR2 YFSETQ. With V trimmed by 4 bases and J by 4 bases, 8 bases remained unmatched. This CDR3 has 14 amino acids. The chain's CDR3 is CASSINLGGYEQYF. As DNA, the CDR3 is TGCGCCAGCAGCATAAATCTCGGGGGGTACGAGCAGTACTTC.